This TCR beta chain is drawn from a study of blood T cell repertoires in COVID-19 (dated by TCRdb to about 2020). In the study overall: Samples covering the acute and convalescent phases of COVID-19 were provided by collaborators in the United States, Italy and Spain. The prospective study material was composed of cDNA or gDNA derived from T cells, B-cell-depleted T cells, or PBMCs. The dataset comprised deeply sampled blood TCRbeta repertoires from subjects exposed to, actively infected with, or recovered from COVID-19. A freely available public database, intended as a resource for researchers studying the immune response to SARS-CoV-2, is where the repertoires were released. The samples were drawn from two sources: the first 160 participants of the ongoing ImmuneRACE study, and 1,000 to 1,500 subjects contributed by 6 global collaborators. Sample metadata almost always included a de-identified subject ID, COVID-19 status, age in years and sex. Where HLA class I and class II types were available, the types were taken from metadata supplied by the sample provider, not from assay-based typing.

TCRbeta CDR3 regions were amplified from genomic DNA by means of the immunoSEQ Assay, a bias-controlled multiplex PCR. For the original study's pipeline: Within the assay, amplification of reference gene primers was used to estimate how many nucleated cells each sample contained. To quantify the absolute abundance of each unique TCRbeta CDR3 rearrangement, sequence reads were collapsed and filtered. For each sample, productive Simpson clonality was calculated as the square root of Simpson's diversity index across productive rearrangements. TCRdb retrieved this table from immuneACCESS and kept in-frame rearrangements only. Not all clones are present; in checked studies, unresolved V genes account for under half, and no reason is known for the remainder. D and trimming come from the DNA, and the V and J calls and clone size come from that table. This sample comprises 80,000 to 100,000 clones, under 90% of them detected only once. The ten largest clones take up 15% to 20% of the sample.

The paper as a whole reports these results and caveats: Clinical and demographic metadata were provided uncurated, with the amount varying by source and participant.

Each collaborating institution followed its own protocols to collect whole blood in K2EDTA tubes. For TCRbeta analysis, collaborators shipped samples in one of three forms: frozen whole blood, isolated PBMCs, or DNA extracted from either of those sample types. The CDR3, from cysteine to phenylalanine, totals 13 residues. Left in the record is the CDR3 DNA by itself, 39 bases read in frame from the first base. CDR1 and CDR2 are read off the germline V gene as KGHDR and SFDVKD. V drops 7 bases and J drops 1 base, leaving 9 bases in between. In its sample, this clone was seen a few times. It has no known antigen specificity. No qualities accompany the bases; no much larger clone lies one base away.

Sequenced input: peripheral blood. The rearrangement joined TRBV24-1 to TRBJ1-1; possibly the D gene is TRBD1, per 6 matching bases. The clonotype was recovered from a human donor in a cohort sampled during active COVID-19. For the CDR3, the sequence is CATSRGTNTEAFF. The nucleotide sequence is given as TGTGCCACCAGCAGGGGAACGAACACTGAAGCTTTCTTT.